A single sample is the source of the 31 T cell receptor beta chains below, sequenced in a study of CD8 T cells in ankylosing spondylitis. No antigens are known for them. Notes on the study in general: A motif in TCR beta, a set of several highly homologous variants, appeared characteristic of ankylosing spondylitis blood.

TCRdb re-analysed the 5' RACE reads in MiXCR, keeping a single row per CDR3 protein. Of over 400,000 distinct CDR3 sequences listed, about 24% were seen once; the top ten hold about 1%. Sequencing was carried out using blood, either unsorted or a sorted T cell fraction (not recorded which). These receptors were obtained from a male donor with ankylosing spondylitis.

This clonotype was seen a few times. The rearrangement links TRBV20-1 to TRBJ1-5; possibly TRBD1 for D (5 bases). Germline-derived CDR1 and CDR2 are DFQATT and SNEGSKA (reference sequence). The CDR3 runs 13 residues. The germline V and J ends were trimmed by 6 bases and 4 bases, with 13 bases remaining between them. CDR3 nucleotides: TGCAGTGCATCGACAGATACTAATCAGCCCCAGCATTTT. Protein product: CSASTDTNQPQHF.

This chain links TRBV5-1 with TRBJ2-2, with 7 positions matching TRBD2. CDR3 length: 16 residues. Germline V gene lookup returns CDR1 SGHRS and CDR2 YFSETQ. V trimming: 1 base; J trimming: 0 bases; junction bases outside the gene matches: 3. The CDR3 is CASSLIAGPNTGELFF. CDR3 DNA: TGCGCCAGCAGCTTGATAGCGGGCCCGAACACCGGGGAGCTGTTTTTT.

CDR3 protein: CAWSVLTGGEQFF. The CDR3 DNA sequence: TGTGCCTGGAGTGTACTTACGGGGGGTGAGCAGTTCTTC. The chain carries TRBV30 and TRBJ2-1, with 7 bases fitting TRBD2. Germline V gene sequence: CDR1 GTSNPN, CDR2 SVGIG (reference sequence). The CDR3 runs to 13 residues. V gave up 0 bases and J gave up 9 bases; unmatched junction bases: 5.

V is TRBV20-1 and J is TRBJ1-4, with 8 nucleotides matching TRBD1. CDR1 and CDR2 from the germline V gene are DFQATT and SNEGSKA (reference sequence). The length of the CDR3 is 14 residues. The J segment lost 5 bases and the V segment lost 6 bases, leaving 8 bases of the junction unmatched. CDR3 sequence (DNA): TGCAGTGCGCCTCGACAGGGGTGGAATGAAAAACTGTTTTTT. This encodes CSAPRQGWNEKLFF.

V is TRBV10-3 and J is TRBJ2-5, with no clear D. The CDR3 extends over 15 amino acids. V was cut by 3 bases and J by 0 bases, with 11 bases left in between. Germline-derived CDR1 and CDR2 are ENHRY and SYGVKD. As DNA, the CDR3 is TGTGCCATCAGTGACTTAGGCGTTTACCAAGAGACCCAGTACTTC. It yields the protein CAISDLGVYQETQYF.

In its sample, this clonotype was seen a few times. This chain connects TRBV20-1 to TRBJ2-3; possible D gene TRBD2, 5 bases. This CDR3 region has 14 residues. Trimming removed 3 bases from V and 1 base from J, with 11 bases in between. From germline, CDR1 is DFQATT and CDR2 SNEGSKA (reference sequence). CDR3 DNA sequence: TGCAGTGCTAGGAGGGTGGAGGGCACAGATACGCAGTATTTT. Translation gives CSARRVEGTDTQYF.

This clonotype was seen a handful of times. The chain couples TRBV24-1 to TRBJ2-6, with D unresolved. The CDR3 has 15 amino acids. CDR1 KGHDR and CDR2 SFDVKD come from the germline V gene. The V gene lost 3 bases and the J gene lost 2 bases, with 7 bases spanning the gap. The DNA for the CDR3 is TGTGCCACCAGTGATCCCCCCCCTGGGGCCAACGTCCTGACTTTC. Amino acid sequence: CATSDPPPGANVLTF.

This clonotype was seen only a few times. This chain connects TRBV6-1 to TRBJ2-7, with a tentative D call TRBD2 (5 bases). Deletions cut 0 bases from V and 7 bases from J, with 13 bases between. Germline-derived CDR1 and CDR2 are MNHNS and SASEGT. This CDR3 spans 14 amino acids. The CDR3 loop is CASSEAPQRREQYV. The DNA for the CDR3 is TGTGCCAGCAGTGAAGCCCCCCAACGGAGGGAGCAGTACGTC.

This clonotype was picked up a small number of times. The chain couples TRBV11-2 to TRBJ2-1; D gene unclear. This CDR3 contains 13 residues. V lost 2 bases to trimming and J lost 7 bases, with 9 bases between them. Per germline, CDR1 SGHAT and CDR2 FQNNGV. The CDR3 DNA reads as TGTGCCAGCAGCTTAACTAACCAGAATGAGCAGTTCTTC. Its translation: CASSLTNQNEQFF.

The rearrangement joins TRBV29-1 to TRBJ2-5; no clear D gene. This CDR3 spans 11 amino acids. CDR1 and CDR2 (germline): SQVTM, ANQGSEA. Deletions cut 2 bases from V and 4 bases from J, with 5 bases between. The CDR3: CSVESGETQYF. As DNA, the CDR3 is TGCAGCGTTGAATCCGGAGAGACCCAGTACTTC.

V gene TRBV5-1 combines with J gene TRBJ2-1, with 10 bases matching TRBD2. Germline V CDR1 and CDR2: SGHRS, YFSETQ. The CDR3 is made up of 16 amino acids. With 3 bases clipped from V and 3 bases from J, the junction kept 6 bases outside the gene matches. The DNA for the CDR3 is TGCGCCAGCAGCTCTGCCGGGACTAGCGTCTACAATGAGCAGTTCTTC. Translating it yields CASSSAGTSVYNEQFF.

V is TRBV12-3 or TRBV12-4 and J is TRBJ2-3, with TRBD2 identical over 7 bases. The CDR3 runs to 18 residues. V shed 7 bases, J shed 0 bases, and the junction held 16 bases outside the gene matches. In DNA, the CDR3 is TGTGCCAGCACCACGTTGGCTAGCGGTTTTCCTAGCACAGATACGCAGTATTTT. Protein sequence: CASTTLASGFPSTDTQYF.

The V gene is TRBV5-1, the J gene TRBJ2-7, with D tentatively TRBD1 (6 bases). This CDR3 region has 15 residues. Per the germline V gene, CDR1 is SGHRS and CDR2 is YFSETQ. Trimming cost V 5 bases and J 5 bases, with 20 bases left between them. The CDR3 reads CASRSNTGRQDEQYF. In DNA form, the CDR3 reads TGCGCCAGCAGGTCCAATACAGGGCGTCAAGACGAGCAGTACTTC.

The chain combines TRBV6-1 with TRBJ2-1; 7 bases align to TRBD1. The CDR3 contains 15 residues. The germline V gene encodes CDR1 MNHNS and CDR2 SASEGT. The V gene end was trimmed by 1 base and the J gene end by 8 bases; junction bases not matched to a gene: 8. The DNA of the CDR3 is TGTGCCAGCAGTGAAGGACAGGGAAGTTTAGATGAGCAGTTCTTC. Encoded protein: CASSEGQGSLDEQFF.

This clonotype has a handful of counts. The chain joins TRBV20-1 to TRBJ2-1, with 14 bases that match TRBD2. The CDR3 spans 13 residues. Germline CDR1 DFQATT, CDR2 SNEGSKA (reference sequence). Trimming at V came to 5 bases and at J to 9 bases, leaving 3 bases not matched to a gene. The CDR3 reads CSAGLAGGSEQFF. The CDR3 region has the DNA TGCAGTGCTGGACTAGCGGGAGGCAGTGAGCAGTTCTTC.

CDR3 region: CASSPRASTGELFF. In nucleotides, the CDR3 is TGTGCCAGCAGCCCTAGAGCTAGTACCGGGGAGCTGTTTTTT. The chain uses TRBV6-1 and TRBJ2-2, with no clear D. Germline lookup yields CDR1 MNHNS and CDR2 SASEGT. Trimming pared 6 bases from V and 5 bases from J, leaving 13 bases between. The CDR3 consists of 14 residues.

The chain couples TRBV30 to TRBJ1-1; maybe TRBD1 (5 bases). Germline V gene data show CDR1 as GTSNPN and CDR2 as SVGIG (reference sequence). Trimming left V 1 base short and J 3 bases short, with 12 bases between. This CDR3 has 14 residues. The CDR3 is CAWSGGNWDTEAFF. The CDR3 DNA reads as TGTGCCTGGAGTGGGGGGAATTGGGACACTGAAGCTTTCTTT.

The chain joins TRBV6-2 or TRBV6-3 to TRBJ2-7, with D unclear. CDR3 size: 14 residues. Looked up from germline, CDR1 is MNHEY and CDR2 is SVGEGT. Trimming left V 5 bases short and J 0 bases short, with 11 bases between. For the CDR3, the DNA is TGTGCCAGCAGTGGTGGGCATAGCTCCTACGAGCAGTACTTC. Encoded protein: CASSGGHSSYEQYF.

The chain carries TRBV15 and TRBJ2-7, with no clear D. The germline V and J ends were trimmed by 0 bases and 1 base, with 7 bases remaining between them. CDR3 length: 14 amino acids. Germline CDR1 and CDR2: LNHNV and YYDKDF (reference sequence). CDR3 sequence (DNA): TGTGCCACCAGCAGAGAGCACTTATCCTACGAGCAGTACTTC. It is translated as CATSREHLSYEQYF.

This clonotype was counted only a few times. The chain recombines TRBV29-1 with TRBJ1-1; TRBD1 is a possible D gene (5 bases). CDR3 length equals 15 residues. From germline, CDR1 is SQVTM and CDR2 ANQGSEA. V was clipped by 1 base and J by 1 base, with 13 bases between them. The CDR3 DNA is TGCAGCGTTGAAGGCCACGACAGCTCGAACACTGAAGCTTTCTTT. As protein: CSVEGHDSSNTEAFF. The complete variable domain, with remaining parts taken from reference TRBV29-1 and TRBJ1-1, reads SAVISQKPSRDICQRGTSLTIQCQVDSQVTMMFWYRQQPGQSLTLIATANQGSEATYESGFVIDKFPISRPNLTFSTLTVSNMSPEDSSIYLCSVEGHDSSNTEAFFGQGTRLTVV.

CDR3 nucleotide sequence: TGTGCCAGCAGTTTGTGGGGGGGCGCGGGAAACACCATATATTTT. Translation gives CASSLWGGAGNTIYF. This sequence joins TRBV12-3 or TRBV12-4 and TRBJ1-3; weak D call: TRBD1 (6 bases). V lost 3 bases, J lost 4 bases, and 13 bases lay in between. This CDR3 contains 15 residues.

This clonotype was seen ten or more times. This chain connects TRBV20-1 to TRBJ2-3; 10 bases line up with TRBD2. V trimming: 6 bases; J trimming: 6 bases; junction bases outside the gene matches: 12. The CDR3 contains 15 residues. Germline-derived CDR1 and CDR2 are DFQATT and SNEGSKA (reference sequence). CDR3 in amino acids: CSAKGLAGEFDTQYF. The CDR3 DNA reads TGCAGTGCCAAGGGGCTAGCGGGAGAATTTGATACGCAGTATTTT.

The chain carries TRBV7-2 and TRBJ2-7; 8 nucleotides match TRBD1. The CDR3 totals 15 residues. Germline assignment: CDR1 SGHTA and CDR2 FQGNSA. The trim removed 2 bases at V and 6 bases at J, leaving 9 bases unmatched. CDR3 sequence (DNA): TGTGCCAGCAGCTTAAGGGCAGGGGGCTACTCCGAGCAGTACTTC. It translates to CASSLRAGGYSEQYF.

V usage is TRBV6-6 and J usage is TRBJ1-1; D might be TRBD1 (6 bases). CDR3 length: 13 residues. Germline loops: CDR1 MNHNY, CDR2 SVGAGI (reference sequence). V was pared by 5 bases and J by 4 bases, with 11 bases between. In DNA form, the CDR3 reads TGTGCCAGCAGTACAGGGTCCCGCACTGAAGCTTTCTTT. Residues: CASSTGSRTEAFF.

This clonotype appeared a few times. This sequence joins TRBV5-6 and TRBJ2-1, with 7 nucleotides matching TRBD2. From germline, CDR1 is SGHDT and CDR2 YYEEEE. V gave up 1 base and J gave up 6 bases; unmatched junction bases: 7. CDR3 length: 15 amino acids. The chain's CDR3 is CASSLTSGTGNEQFF. The DNA of the CDR3 is TGTGCCAGCAGCTTGACCAGCGGGACGGGCAATGAGCAGTTCTTC.

This clonotype was observed a few times. The chain links TRBV7-2 to TRBJ1-6; perhaps TRBD1 as D (5 bases). Germline assignment: CDR1 SGHTA and CDR2 FQGNSA. The CDR3 covers 15 residues. The V end lost 5 bases, the J end lost 8 bases, and 16 bases lay between the germline ends. CDR3 region: CASSPLTGGDSPLHF. In DNA form, the CDR3 reads TGTGCCAGCAGCCCTTTAACTGGGGGAGATTCACCCCTCCACTTT.

This chain joins TRBV20-1 and TRBJ2-5; the D is unclear. There are 12 residues in the CDR3. Trimming left V 0 bases short and J 4 bases short, with 6 bases between. Germline CDR1 reads DFQATT; CDR2 reads SNEGSKA (reference sequence). Written as DNA, the CDR3 is TGCAGTGCTAGAGATCAGAGAGAGACCCAGTACTTC. As protein: CSARDQRETQYF.

In its sample, this clonotype was seen a few times. The J gene is TRBJ1-2, the V gene TRBV20-1; a possible D gene is TRBD1 (5 bases). This CDR3 has 12 residues. The germline V gene has CDR1 DFQATT and CDR2 SNEGSKA (reference sequence). The V end was cut by 4 bases, the J end by 3 bases, with 9 bases between. DNA of the CDR3: TGCAGTGCTACGACAGCAGACTATGGCTACACCTTC. Its translation: CSATTADYGYTF.

This chain uses TRBV10-3 with TRBJ1-5, with 7 nucleotides matching TRBD1. The CDR3 has 13 residues. Germline-derived CDR1 and CDR2 are ENHRY and SYGVKD. J was trimmed by 3 bases and V by 10 bases; bases with no gene match: 6. CDR3 DNA: TGTGCCACCACCGGACAGGACAATCAGCCCCAGCATTTT. Amino acid sequence: CATTGQDNQPQHF.

The CDR3 protein is CSAGRTGVYEQYF. CDR3 DNA: TGCAGTGCTGGCCGGACAGGGGTCTACGAGCAGTACTTC. The chain recombines TRBV20-1 with TRBJ2-7; 9 bases align to TRBD1. Germline-derived CDR1 and CDR2 are DFQATT and SNEGSKA (reference sequence). With 5 bases clipped from V and 3 bases from J, the junction kept 5 bases outside the gene matches. The CDR3 sequence is 13 residues long.

This rearrangement joins TRBV5-6 to TRBJ2-3; D is undetermined. This CDR3 contains 12 residues. The V gene's germline CDR1 is SGHDT and CDR2 YYEEEE. V lost 1 base, J lost 4 bases, and 4 bases lay in between. The CDR3 coding sequence is TGTGCCAGCAGCTTGAATGCAGATACGCAGTATTTT. Its protein product is CASSLNADTQYF.